These T cell receptor beta chains were read from a single sample in a study of blood T cell repertoires in COVID-19. Data came from immunoSEQ multiplex PCR; TCRdb stores just in-frame clones and leaves some out. The table has some 250,000 clones, around 89% seen once; the top ten hold 8% to 10%. The source material was PBMCs or T cells enriched from blood (not recorded which). Receptor source: a middle-aged man who had recovered from COVID-19. Each CDR3 is given with its conserved first and last residue. The D gene is left open where the match is weak. Clone sizes are given selectively: once, few, many, or a class where the clone is expanded.

abundance | j_gene | v_gene | d_gene | CDR3nt | CDR3aa
. | TRBJ2-7 | TRBV6-2/TRBV6-3 | TRBD1 | TGTGCCAGCAGTTACGCTCGGGACAGCAACTCCTACGAGCAGTACTTC | CASSYARDSNSYEQYF
. | TRBJ2-7 | TRBV6-5 | . | TGTGCCAGCAATAGACATGGGGAGCAGTACTTC | CASNRHGEQYF
once | TRBJ1-2 | TRBV9 | . | TGTGCCAGCAGCCCTGGGGGGACTAACTATGGCTACACCTTC | CASSPGGTNYGYTF
few | TRBJ1-1 | TRBV19 | . | TGTGCCAGTGGGACACGTAGGCCCAACACTGAAGCTTTCTTT | CASGTRRPNTEAFF
. | TRBJ1-1 | TRBV29-1 | TRBD1 | TGCAGCGTTCGGACAGGATCGAACACTGAAGCTTTCTTT | CSVRTGSNTEAFF
few | TRBJ1-1 | TRBV6-5 | TRBD1 | TGTGCCAGCACCTGGACAGGGAGTGGGACTGAAGCTTTCTTT | CASTWTGSGTEAFF
few | TRBJ2-7 | TRBV5-5 | . | TGTGCCAGCAGCTTGTTACTTGCGGGGGAGCAGTACTTC | CASSLLLAGEQYF
. | TRBJ1-5 | TRBV6-6 | . | TGTGCCAGCAGTTACTCATCCGGTCGAGGGCAGCCCCAGCATTTT | CASSYSSGRGQPQHF
. | TRBJ1-2 | TRBV2 | TRBD1 | TGTGCCAGCAGCGGACCGGGACAGGGGTTAGGCTACACCTTC | CASSGPGQGLGYTF
. | TRBJ1-3 | TRBV6-5 | TRBD1 | TGTGCCAGCAGCCGTGGGACAGCCTCTGGAAACACCATATATTTT | CASSRGTASGNTIYF
. | TRBJ2-7 | TRBV27 | TRBD2 | TGTGCCAGCAGTTTAGGGGAGAAAGGACTAGCGGGGTTCCCCTACGAGCAGTACTTC | CASSLGEKGLAGFPYEQYF
once | TRBJ1-1 | TRBV18 | TRBD1 | TGTGCCAGCTCAAGGACAGGGACTTTGATGAACACTGAAGCTTTCTTT | CASSRTGTLMNTEAFF
few | TRBJ1-5 | TRBV3-1/TRBV3-2 | . | TGTGCCAGCAGCCGCGGGAGACATAGCAATCAGCCCCAGCATTTT | CASSRGRHSNQPQHF
. | TRBJ2-7 | TRBV6-2/TRBV6-3 | . | TGTGCCAGCAGTTACTTGATCGACCCGGGACACGAGTACGAGCAGTACTTC | CASSYLIDPGHEYEQYF
. | TRBJ2-7 | TRBV3-1/TRBV3-2 | TRBD2 | TGTGCCAGCAGGGCCGGGACTAGCGGTTCCTACGAGCAGTACTTC | CASRAGTSGSYEQYF
. | TRBJ2-5 | TRBV12-5 | TRBD2 | TGTGCTAGTGGTTGGGGGGGGTTACAAGAGACCCAGTACTTC | CASGWGGLQETQYF
. | TRBJ1-6 | TRBV7-9 | . | TGTGCCAGCAGCTTATCAAGGGGGGGCCGGAATCAGTCACCCCTCCACTTT | CASSLSRGGRNQSPLHF
. | TRBJ2-7 | TRBV6-2/TRBV6-3 | . | TGTGCCAGCAGTTACATAACACGGAGAGCATTCTCGTTAGAGCAGTACTTC | CASSYITRRAFSLEQYF
. | TRBJ2-7 | TRBV11-3 | . | TGTGCCAGCAGCTTAGAAACAGGTCGGAGCTCCGAGCAGTACTTC | CASSLETGRSSEQYF
. | TRBJ2-1 | TRBV5-6 | TRBD1 | TGTGCCAGCAGCACCGCGGGACAGGGGGCCTGGGAGCAGTTCTTC | CASSTAGQGAWEQFF
. | TRBJ2-7 | TRBV6-5 | . | TGTGCCAGCAGTTACTCGTCAGGGCTGGCGTACGAGCAGTACTTC | CASSYSSGLAYEQYF
. | TRBJ2-1 | TRBV29-1 | TRBD2 | TGCAGCGTTGAAACCAAAAAAGCGGGAGGTCGCTACAATGAGCAGTTCTTC | CSVETKKAGGRYNEQFF
. | TRBJ2-7 | TRBV11-2 | TRBD1 | TGTGCCAGCAGCTTACGCGGGACAGGGGGGGACGAGCAGTACTTC | CASSLRGTGGDEQYF